Presented here are 16 T cell receptor beta chains from one specimen sequenced in a study of T cell responses to AZD1222 COVID-19 vaccine. Here immunoSEQ multiplex PCR was the method, and the copy in TCRdb shows in-frame clones only, minus some. This sample has fewer than 200,000 clones; approximately 94% occur once, and the top ten carry roughly 1.7%. The sequencing here drew on peripheral blood, taken 28 days after the second AZD1222 dose. These receptors were taken from an adult who received the AZD1222 COVID-19 vaccine.

The rearrangement uses TRBV5-1 and TRBJ2-7; TRBD2 aligns across 13 bases. CDR1 is SGHRS and CDR2 is YFSETQ in the germline V gene. V trimming: 4 bases; J trimming: 3 bases; junction bases outside the gene matches: 4. The CDR3 has 15 residues. The CDR3 here is CASSNRLAGGYEQYF. The DNA of the CDR3 is TGCGCCAGCAGCAACAGACTAGCGGGAGGCTACGAGCAGTACTTC.

This chain uses TRBV6-4 with TRBJ2-6; a weak D match, TRBD2 (5 bases). CDR1 is MRHNA and CDR2 is SNTAGT in the germline V gene. This CDR3 comprises 15 residues. Trimming cost V 2 bases and J 2 bases, with 7 bases left between them. CDR3 coding DNA: TGTGCCAGCAGTGACCGGGGTACTGGGGCCAACGTCCTGACTTTC. Amino acids: CASSDRGTGANVLTF.

The genes are TRBV4-1 and TRBJ2-1; 9 nucleotides agree with TRBD1. Germline V gene sequence: CDR1 MGHRA, CDR2 YSYEKL. The length of the CDR3 is 15 residues. V was clipped by 6 bases and J by 4 bases; unmatched bases: 7. The CDR3 protein is CASRRLGTGYNEQFF. The CDR3 nucleotides are TGCGCCAGCAGGAGACTCGGGACAGGGTACAATGAGCAGTTCTTC.

J is TRBJ2-6 and V is TRBV7-9; D gene ambiguous. In germline, CDR1 is SEHNR, CDR2 FQNEAQ (reference sequence). The CDR3 length is 14 residues. Trimming removed 2 bases from V and 2 bases from J, with 4 bases in between. The chain's CDR3 is CASSLRAGANVLTF. The DNA for the CDR3 is TGTGCCAGCAGCTTACGGGCTGGGGCCAACGTCCTGACTTTC. Filled out from reference TRBV7-9 and TRBJ2-6, the complete variable domain reads DTGVSQNPRHKITKRGQNVTFRCDPISEHNRLYWYRQTLGQGPEFLTYFQNEAQLEKSRLLSDRFSAERPKGSFSTLEIQRTEQGDSAMYLCASSLRAGANVLTFGAGSRLTVL.

In this sample, this clone turned up once. This chain uses TRBV19 with TRBJ2-1, with unresolved D. Trimming stripped 3 bases from V and 4 bases from J, with 7 bases between. Germline CDR1 is LNHDA and CDR2 is SQIVND (reference sequence). This CDR3 is 13 amino acids long. This chain's CDR3 is CASSMDPYNEQFF. CDR3 nucleotide sequence: TGTGCCAGTAGTATGGACCCTTACAATGAGCAGTTCTTC.

This clone was found once. The J gene is TRBJ2-4, the V gene TRBV19; a weak D match, TRBD1 (6 bases). CDR1 is LNHDA and CDR2 is SQIVND in the germline V gene (reference sequence). This CDR3 contains 16 residues. V was trimmed by 10 bases and J by 3 bases, leaving 22 bases between them. CDR3 nucleotide sequence: TGTGCCATAGGGAAAGGGGGATCCCTAGACAAAAACATTCAGTACTTC. Translating gives CAIGKGGSLDKNIQYF.

This clone has only one observation. The chain carries TRBV5-4 and TRBJ1-1, with unresolved D. Germline loops: CDR1 SGHNT, CDR2 YYREEE (reference sequence). CDR3 length: 13 amino acids. The ends were cut back, 4 bases at V and 1 base at J, with 8 bases in the middle. CDR3 amino acids: CASSPGGNTEAFF. The CDR3 nucleotides are TGTGCCAGCAGCCCCGGTGGGAACACTGAAGCTTTCTTT.

The CDR3 sequence: CASSKASQPQHF. For the CDR3, the DNA is TGTGCCAGCAGCAAAGCGTCTCAGCCCCAGCATTTT. The V call is TRBV21-1, the J call TRBJ1-5. TRBV21-1 is a pseudogene. The CDR3 runs to 12 residues.

V gene TRBV5-6 combines with J gene TRBJ2-7; D might be TRBD1 or TRBD2, each matching 5 bases. The CDR3 spans 16 residues. V was pared by 5 bases and J by 7 bases, with 25 bases between. CDR1 is SGHDT and CDR2 is YYEEEE in the germline V gene. The CDR3 DNA reads as TGTGCCAGCAGGCCGCTATCCCCCGGGGACGGACCAGAGCAGTACTTC. It yields the protein CASRPLSPGDGPEQYF. The variable domain in full, completed from reference TRBV5-6 and TRBJ2-7, reads DAGVTQSPTHLIKTRGQQVTLRCSPKSGHDTVSWYQQALGQGPQFIFQYYEEEERQRGNFPDRFSGHQFPNYSSELNVNALLLGDSALYLCASRPLSPGDGPEQYFGPGTRLTVT.

This chain links TRBV27 with TRBJ2-1; D is possibly TRBD1 (6 bases). The CDR3 extends over 16 amino acids. V was cut by 0 bases and J by 6 bases, with 15 bases left in between. Germline CDR1 reads MNHEY; CDR2 reads SMNVEV (reference sequence). The chain's CDR3 is CASSLSSTGLANEQFF. For the CDR3, the DNA is TGTGCCAGCAGTTTATCCTCGACAGGTTTGGCCAATGAGCAGTTCTTC.

The chain recombines TRBV19 with TRBJ1-3; possibly TRBD1 for D (5 bases). The CDR3 extends over 14 amino acids. Per germline, CDR1 LNHDA and CDR2 SQIVND (reference sequence). Trimming shortened V by 3 bases and J by 3 bases, and 9 bases separated the two germline ends. DNA of the CDR3: TGTGCCAGTAGTATGCAGGGATATGGAAACACCATATATTTT. This gives the protein CASSMQGYGNTIYF.

The rearrangement uses TRBV5-6 and TRBJ2-6; 8 bases align to TRBD1. The CDR3 contains 18 residues. Per the germline V gene, CDR1 is SGHDT and CDR2 is YYEEEE. J gave up 7 bases and V 4 bases, and 16 bases lay outside the gene matches. The CDR3 protein is CASSAGQGLTVFANVLTF. For the CDR3, the DNA is TGTGCCAGCAGCGCAGGACAGGGATTGACAGTATTCGCCAACGTCCTGACTTTC.

This sequence joins TRBV6-5 and TRBJ1-2; possible D gene TRBD1, 6 bases. Germline loops: CDR1 MNHEY, CDR2 SVGAGI. With 6 bases removed from V and 3 bases from J, the gap between germline ends came to 11 bases. The CDR3 has 13 residues. The CDR3 DNA is TGTGCCAGCAGGGACAACAGGGACTATGGCTACACCTTC. It specifies CASRDNRDYGYTF.

This chain links TRBV6-5 with TRBJ1-1; D call uncertain. CDR3 length: 15 residues. Trimming stripped 0 bases from V and 0 bases from J, with 8 bases between. CDR1 is MNHEY and CDR2 is SVGAGI in the germline V gene. The CDR3 protein is CASSYSIMLNTEAFF. CDR3 DNA sequence: TGTGCCAGCAGTTACTCGATAATGCTGAACACTGAAGCTTTCTTT.

The J gene is TRBJ1-5, the V gene TRBV28; the D gene is possibly TRBD1 (5 bases). V lost 3 bases, J lost 2 bases, and 20 bases lay in between. Germline V gives CDR1 MDHEN, CDR2 SYDVKM. This CDR3 contains 18 residues. CDR3 sequence reads: CASSFGGLAGGGNQPQHF. CDR3 DNA sequence: TGTGCCAGCAGTTTCGGAGGTCTAGCAGGAGGGGGCAATCAGCCCCAGCATTTT.

The chain recombines TRBV28 with TRBJ1-1; 8 bases fit TRBD1. Germline CDR1 is MDHEN and CDR2 is SYDVKM. V gave up 7 bases and J gave up 7 bases; unmatched junction bases: 17. The CDR3 consists of 16 residues. The CDR3 here is CASNIRLADRGGEAFF. The CDR3 DNA follows: TGTGCCAGCAACATACGATTGGCCGACAGGGGAGGTGAAGCTTTCTTT.